This record covers a single T cell receptor (beta chain). It has no known antigen specificity. No base quality information exists; no much larger clone differs at one position. The data belong to a study of blood T cells in healthy people across ages (dated by TCRdb to the mid-2010s). About the investigation overall: Template switching captured roughly one uniquely barcoded TCR beta cDNA molecule per two T cells in model experiments. The donors were split into four age groups: young (average about 16 years), middle-aged (roughly 39), aged (more than 60) and long-lived (approximately 89). To avoid experimental bias, donors of different ages were spread randomly across the sequencing lanes. To track age-related changes in TCR beta repertoire diversity, the study relied on deep sequencing normalized with unique cDNA molecular identifiers. Two additional independent replicas of 1 million unique cDNA reads from the same blood draw were analyzed for two donors (one aged 18 to 30 and one aged 80 or older).

CDR1 and CDR2 are read off the germline V gene as SNHLY and FYNNEI. The CDR3 measures 12 amino acids from cysteine to phenylalanine. Only the CDR3 DNA is retained, 36 bases long and in frame from the first base. Cut back by 3 bases and 7 bases, the V and J ends lie 8 bases apart. The roughly 39 donors, aged roughly 6 to 95 years, were systemically healthy Caucasian individuals from Russia. Ten milliliters of peripheral blood were drawn from each donor into EDTA-treated Vacutainer tubes. PBMCs were isolated by Ficoll-Paque density-gradient centrifugation, with at least 6 million obtained per sample. Total RNA was extracted from PBMCs with Trizol reagent, with at least 6 micrograms obtained per sample. For every donor, an aliquot of PBMCs went through flow cytometry to measure the percentages of naive CD45RAhigh/CD27high T cells. Here is what the overall study found, with its caveats: Because donor CMV infection status was unknown, age-related changes in expanded clonotypes were potentially confounded. Conclusive comparison of naive and antigen-experienced compartments was prevented by the profiling of bulk unsorted PBMCs. Compared with the aged group, the long-lived group had more naive CD4+ T cells, fewer expanded clones and increased TCR diversity, a pattern suggesting age selection. A strong correlation was found between observed TCR beta diversity and the percentage of naive T cells measured by flow cytometry. Total diversity estimates from one million sequenced T cells were considered lower bounds and underestimates. As age increased, observed TCR beta diversity per million T cells dropped in a roughly linear way, and a significant reduction was already evident by age 40.

The protocol used for the library was 5' RACE. Sequencing took place on an Illumina HiSeq 2500. A second about 7 to 12 cycle PCR used a sample-barcoded 5' primer and a J-beta primer mix. A unique molecular identifier was introduced onto each TCR beta cDNA molecule by a template-switch 5' adaptor carrying 12 random nucleotides. Each sample yielded at least 3 million CDR3-containing paired-end reads. All of the RNA was converted into first-strand cDNA using the Mint cDNA synthesis kit, with a TRBC-specific oligonucleotide serving as the primer. Following uracil-DNA glycosylase treatment, a first 18-cycle PCR with universal primers M1SS and BC2_uni_R was performed on all cDNA. The paper's processing steps were these. Normalization of each sample was performed by random selection of 1 million high-quality reads, each carrying a distinct molecular identifier. Instead of being binned into consensus sequences, reads with shared molecular identifiers were discarded. MiTCR, set to a Q25 quality threshold and the strictest error-elimination algorithm, was used for CDR3 identification, clonotype clustering and error correction. Lower-bound total TCR beta diversity was estimated with a nonparametric unseen species model using Euler transformation. TCRdb reprocessing: public reads trimmed at Q25 with fastp, clones called with MiXCR, in-frame beta chains kept. Each CDR3 protein gets just one entry, which takes the most common genes and DNA from the rows behind it. V and J calls and clone size were set by TCRdb, not the authors. Across this sample there are over 1,200,000 distinct CDR3 sequences, with 59% seen only once. The ten biggest clones cover over 6.5% of the sample.

The rearranged chain carries TRBV2 and TRBJ2-3; the D gene remains uncertain. The sample taken for sequencing was blood. The clonotype comes from a man in his late teens or twenties in good health. The sequenced DNA is TGTGCCAGCAGTGATTCGTGGAATACGCAGTATTTT. This codes for CASSDSWNTQYF.